The clone carrying this T cell receptor beta chain was detected once. Its antigen remains unidentified. The sample comes from a study of beta chain features in type 1 diabetes. The study's findings and limits: For type 1 diabetes patients, VDJ junctions showed fewer insertions and more deletions. Shortening that was moderate but significant affected the TCRB CDR3s of Type 1 diabetes patients in all four CD4+ subsets.

The whole isolated RNA underwent reverse transcription, so sequencing captured expressed TCRB transcripts. The method was immunoSEQ multiplex PCR; TCRdb's version includes in-frame clones alone and lacks a portion of them. The table lists hundreds of thousands of clones, 15% of them singletons. V lost 9 bases to trimming and J lost 4 bases, with 13 bases between them. Germline V lookup: CDR1 SGHNT, CDR2 YENEEA. CDR3 length equals 14 residues. The sequence was collected from a man younger than 35 in good health. The chain links TRBV11-3 to TRBJ2-6; D perhaps matches TRBD2 (6 bases). Sequenced input: naive CD4+ T cells from blood. The CDR3: CASAPGRGANVLTF. CDR3 in DNA: TGTGCCAGTGCCCCGGGGAGGGGGGCCAACGTCCTGACTTTC.